One sample yielded the 5 T cell receptor beta chains listed below, sequenced in a study of blood T cells in healthy people across ages. A second PCR, run for about 7 to 12 cycles, used a sample-barcoded 5' primer plus a J-beta primer mix. TCRdb used MiXCR to reprocess the 5' RACE reads, holding one entry per CDR3 protein. Of about 1.4 million distinct CDR3 sequences listed, roughly 64% are singletons. The sample comprised blood. The receptors stem from a man aged 18 to 29 in good health.

V gene TRBV5-1 combines with J gene TRBJ2-5; D might be TRBD2 (5 bases). Trimming cost V 1 base and J 2 bases, with 18 bases left between them. In germline, CDR1 is SGHRS, CDR2 YFSETQ. The CDR3 loop spans 17 amino acids. The CDR3 sequence is CASSLSGGGYSQETQYF. The CDR3 DNA is TGCGCCAGCAGCTTGTCCGGTGGCGGGTACTCGCAAGAGACCCAGTACTTC.

This clonotype was detected only a few times. V is TRBV12-3 or TRBV12-4 and J is TRBJ1-2; 7 nucleotides align to TRBD1. The CDR3 length is 13 residues. The V segment lost 6 bases and the J segment 1 base; nucleotides outside the gene matches: 2. CDR3 region: CASRGDSNYGYTF. The CDR3 region has the DNA TGTGCCAGCAGGGGGGACAGTAACTATGGCTACACCTTC.

The chain carries TRBV6-2 or TRBV6-3 and TRBJ1-2; weak D call: TRBD1 (5 bases). Germline values: CDR1 MNHEY, CDR2 SVGEGT. The CDR3 loop spans 14 amino acids. The germline V and J ends were trimmed by 5 bases and 4 bases, with 14 bases remaining between them. CDR3 sequence: CASSDKGMSYGYTF. The CDR3 nucleotides are TGTGCCAGCAGTGACAAGGGGATGTCCTATGGCTACACCTTC.

This clonotype was counted a few times. The chain employs TRBV29-1 and TRBJ2-7, with D perhaps matching TRBD2 (5 bases). The germline gives CDR1 SQVTM, CDR2 ANQGSEA. This CDR3 is 14 amino acids long. V lost 5 bases and J 4 bases, leaving 18 bases between the germline ends. This CDR3 is CSVSPVGVEYEQYF. The CDR3 bases are TGCAGCGTTTCCCCTGTCGGGGTTGAGTACGAGCAGTACTTC.

The V call is TRBV20-1, the J call TRBJ1-6; 7 positions agree with TRBD1. The junction had 18 bases not matched to a gene; V was cut back by 0 bases and J by 7 bases. CDR3 length: 19 residues. CDR1 and CDR2 (germline): DFQATT, SNEGSKA (reference sequence). As DNA, the CDR3 is TGCAGTGCTAGAGATTCCCTGGCCGGCAGGGGGTTCGAAAATTCACCCCTCCACTTT. This translates into CSARDSLAGRGFENSPLHF.